What follows is one T cell receptor (beta chain) and its context. The CDR3 spans 15 residues. Trimming removed 5 bases at V and 0 bases at J, with 12 bases between. Germline V gene data show CDR1 as MNHEY and CDR2 as SVGEGT. In the original workflow: Amplification with reference gene primers provided the estimates of nucleated cell counts. The table came from immunoSEQ multiplex PCR; TCRdb's copy has only in-frame clones and leaves some out. The DNA gave D and trimming, while V, J and clone size come from that table. In the table there are about 190,000 clones, approximately 88% of which are singletons. The data derive from a study of blood T cell repertoires in COVID-19. For the study at large: Acute-phase and convalescent COVID-19 samples originated in the United States, Italy and Spain.

The chain links TRBV6-2 or TRBV6-3 to TRBJ2-3; possible D gene TRBD1, 5 bases. Material for sequencing was peripheral blood. The receptor was isolated from a man aged 40-50 years with acute or convalescent COVID-19. The CDR3 coding sequence is TGTGCCAGCAGTGAGACAGAGATTAGCACAGATACGCAGTATTTT. This gives the protein CASSETEISTDTQYF.